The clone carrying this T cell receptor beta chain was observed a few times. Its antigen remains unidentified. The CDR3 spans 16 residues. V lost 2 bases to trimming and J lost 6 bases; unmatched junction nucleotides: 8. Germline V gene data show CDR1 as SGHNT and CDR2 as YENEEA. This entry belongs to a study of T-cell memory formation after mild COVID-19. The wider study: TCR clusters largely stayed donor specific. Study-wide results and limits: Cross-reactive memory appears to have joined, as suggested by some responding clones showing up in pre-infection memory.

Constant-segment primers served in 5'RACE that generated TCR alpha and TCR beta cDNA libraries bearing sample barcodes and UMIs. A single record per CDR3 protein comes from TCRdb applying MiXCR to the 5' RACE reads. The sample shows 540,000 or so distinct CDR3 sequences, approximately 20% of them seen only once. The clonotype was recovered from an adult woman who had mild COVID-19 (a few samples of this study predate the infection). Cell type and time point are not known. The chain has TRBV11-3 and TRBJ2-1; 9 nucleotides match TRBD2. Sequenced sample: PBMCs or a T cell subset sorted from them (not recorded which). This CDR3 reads CASSLLRLAGFNEQFF. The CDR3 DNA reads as TGTGCCAGCAGCTTACTTCGGCTAGCGGGGTTCAATGAGCAGTTCTTC.